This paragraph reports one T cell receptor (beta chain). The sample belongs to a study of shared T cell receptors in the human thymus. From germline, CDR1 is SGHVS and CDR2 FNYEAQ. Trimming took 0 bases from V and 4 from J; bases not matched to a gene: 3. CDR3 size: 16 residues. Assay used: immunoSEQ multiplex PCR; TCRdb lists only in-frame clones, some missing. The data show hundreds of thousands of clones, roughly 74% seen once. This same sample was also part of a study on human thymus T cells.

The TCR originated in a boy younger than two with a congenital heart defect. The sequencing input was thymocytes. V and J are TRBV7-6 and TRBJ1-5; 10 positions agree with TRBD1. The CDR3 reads CASSLAPDRGNQPQHF. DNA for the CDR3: TGTGCCAGCAGCTTAGCCCCGGACAGGGGGAATCAGCCCCAGCATTTT.